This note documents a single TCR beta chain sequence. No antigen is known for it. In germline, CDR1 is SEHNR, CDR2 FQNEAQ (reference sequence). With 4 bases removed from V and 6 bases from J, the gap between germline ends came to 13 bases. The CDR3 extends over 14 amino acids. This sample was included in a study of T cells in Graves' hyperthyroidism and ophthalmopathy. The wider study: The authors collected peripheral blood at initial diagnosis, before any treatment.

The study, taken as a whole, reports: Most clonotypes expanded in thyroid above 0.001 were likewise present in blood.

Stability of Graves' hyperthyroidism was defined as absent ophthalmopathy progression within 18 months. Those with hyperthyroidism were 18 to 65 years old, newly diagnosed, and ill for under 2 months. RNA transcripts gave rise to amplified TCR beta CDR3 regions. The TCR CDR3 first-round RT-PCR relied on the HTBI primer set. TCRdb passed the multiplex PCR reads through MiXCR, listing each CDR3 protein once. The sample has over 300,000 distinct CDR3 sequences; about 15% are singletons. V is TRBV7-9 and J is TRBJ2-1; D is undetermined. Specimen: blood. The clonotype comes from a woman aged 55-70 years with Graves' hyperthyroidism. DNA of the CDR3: TGTGCCAGCAGCTCCAGGAGAGGCCCCAATGAGCAGTTCTTC. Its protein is CASSSRRGPNEQFF.